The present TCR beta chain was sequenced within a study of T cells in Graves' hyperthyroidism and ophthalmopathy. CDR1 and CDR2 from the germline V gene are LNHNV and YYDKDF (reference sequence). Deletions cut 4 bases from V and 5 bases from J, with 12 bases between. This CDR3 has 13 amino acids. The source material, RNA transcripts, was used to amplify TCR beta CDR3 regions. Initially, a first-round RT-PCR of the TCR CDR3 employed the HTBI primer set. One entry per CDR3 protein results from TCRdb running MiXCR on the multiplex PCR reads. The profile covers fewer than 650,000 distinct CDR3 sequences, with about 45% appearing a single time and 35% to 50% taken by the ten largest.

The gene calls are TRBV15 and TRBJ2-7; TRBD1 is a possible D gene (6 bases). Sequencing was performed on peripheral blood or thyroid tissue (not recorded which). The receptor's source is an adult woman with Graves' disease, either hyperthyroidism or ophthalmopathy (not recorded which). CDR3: CATSIRRGDEQYF. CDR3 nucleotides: TGTGCCACCAGCATCCGCAGGGGTGACGAGCAGTACTTC.